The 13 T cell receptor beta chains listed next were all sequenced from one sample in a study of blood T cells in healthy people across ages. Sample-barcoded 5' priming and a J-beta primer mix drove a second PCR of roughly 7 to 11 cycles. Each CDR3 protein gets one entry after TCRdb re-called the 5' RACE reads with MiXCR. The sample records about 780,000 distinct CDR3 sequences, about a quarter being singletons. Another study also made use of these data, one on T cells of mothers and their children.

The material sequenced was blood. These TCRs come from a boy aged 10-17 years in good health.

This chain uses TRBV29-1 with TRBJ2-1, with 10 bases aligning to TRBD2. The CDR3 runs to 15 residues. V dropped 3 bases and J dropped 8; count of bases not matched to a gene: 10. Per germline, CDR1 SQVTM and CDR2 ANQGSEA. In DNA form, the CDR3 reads TGCAGCGTTGACAGAGGGCCTAGCGGGGGCCATGAGCAGTTCTTC. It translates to CSVDRGPSGGHEQFF.

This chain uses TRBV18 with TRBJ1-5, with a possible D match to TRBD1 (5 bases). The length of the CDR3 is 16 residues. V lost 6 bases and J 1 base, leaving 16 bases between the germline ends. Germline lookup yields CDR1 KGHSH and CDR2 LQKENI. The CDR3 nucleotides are TGTGCCAGCTCTCCAATGGGGGAAGGAAGCAATCAGCCCCAGCATTTT. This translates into CASSPMGEGSNQPQHF.

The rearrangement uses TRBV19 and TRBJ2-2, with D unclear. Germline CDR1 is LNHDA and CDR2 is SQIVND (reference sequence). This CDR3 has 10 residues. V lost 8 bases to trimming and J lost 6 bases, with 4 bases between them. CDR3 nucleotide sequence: TGTGCCAGTGAGGCCGGGGAGCTGTTTTTT. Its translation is CASEAGELFF.

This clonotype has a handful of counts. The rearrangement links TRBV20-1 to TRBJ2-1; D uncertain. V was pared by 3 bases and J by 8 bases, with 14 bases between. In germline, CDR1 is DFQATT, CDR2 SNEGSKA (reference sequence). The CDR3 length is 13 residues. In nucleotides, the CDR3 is TGCAGTGCTAGTGCCGGAGCACTCGATGAGCAGTTCTTC. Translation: CSASAGALDEQFF.

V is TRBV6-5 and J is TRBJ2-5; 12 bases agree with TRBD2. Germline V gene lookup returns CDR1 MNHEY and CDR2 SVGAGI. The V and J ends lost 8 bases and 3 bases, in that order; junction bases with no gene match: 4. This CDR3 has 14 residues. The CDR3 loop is CASGPSGGEETQYF. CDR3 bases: TGTGCCAGCGGTCCTAGCGGGGGGGAAGAGACCCAGTACTTC.

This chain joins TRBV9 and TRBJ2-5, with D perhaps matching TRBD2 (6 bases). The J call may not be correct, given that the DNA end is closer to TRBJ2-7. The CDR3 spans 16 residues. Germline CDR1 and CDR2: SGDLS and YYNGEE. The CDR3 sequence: CASSEDTEGITYEQYF. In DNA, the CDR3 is TGTGCCAGCAGCGAGGACACGGAGGGCATAACCTACGAGCAGTACTTC.

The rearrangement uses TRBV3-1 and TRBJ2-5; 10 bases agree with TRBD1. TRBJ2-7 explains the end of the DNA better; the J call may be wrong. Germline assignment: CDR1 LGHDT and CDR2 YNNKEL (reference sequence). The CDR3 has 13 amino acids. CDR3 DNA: TGTGCCAGCACGACAGGGGGCGCATACGAGCAGTACTTC. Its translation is CASTTGGAYEQYF.

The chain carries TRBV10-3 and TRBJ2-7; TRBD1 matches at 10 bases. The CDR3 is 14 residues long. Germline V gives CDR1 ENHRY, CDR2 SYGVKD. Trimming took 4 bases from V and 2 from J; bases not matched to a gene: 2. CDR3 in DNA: TGTGCCATCAGTGGGGACAGGGGCCCCTACGAGCAGTACTTC. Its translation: CAISGDRGPYEQYF.

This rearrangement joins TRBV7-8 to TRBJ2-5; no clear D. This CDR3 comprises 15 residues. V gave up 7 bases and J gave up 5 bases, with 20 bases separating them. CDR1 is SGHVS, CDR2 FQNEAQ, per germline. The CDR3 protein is CASTFPQRFGETQYF. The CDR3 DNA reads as TGTGCCAGCACCTTTCCGCAAAGATTCGGGGAGACCCAGTACTTC.

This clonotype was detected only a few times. This chain's CDR3 is CSAPDGSSGRGVNEQFF. The CDR3 nucleotides are TGCAGTGCTCCAGATGGCTCTAGCGGGAGGGGGGTGAATGAGCAGTTCTTC. J is TRBJ2-1 and V is TRBV20-1, with 12 bases that match TRBD2. Trimming took 5 bases from V and 7 from J; bases not matched to a gene: 15. The CDR3 covers 17 residues. CDR1 is DFQATT and CDR2 is SNEGSKA in the germline V gene (reference sequence).

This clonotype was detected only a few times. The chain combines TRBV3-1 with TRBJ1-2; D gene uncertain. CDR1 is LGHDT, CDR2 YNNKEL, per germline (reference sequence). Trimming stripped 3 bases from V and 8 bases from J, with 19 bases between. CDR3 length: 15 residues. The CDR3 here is CASSHTPGHSDGYTF. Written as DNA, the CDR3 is TGTGCCAGCAGCCACACACCAGGCCATTCTGACGGCTACACCTTC.

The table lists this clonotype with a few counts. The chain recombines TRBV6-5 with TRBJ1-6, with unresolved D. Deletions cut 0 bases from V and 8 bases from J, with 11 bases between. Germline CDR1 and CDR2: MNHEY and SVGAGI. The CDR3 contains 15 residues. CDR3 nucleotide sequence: TGTGCCAGCAGTTACTCAGGCGCTGCCCATTCACCCCTCCACTTT. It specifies CASSYSGAAHSPLHF.

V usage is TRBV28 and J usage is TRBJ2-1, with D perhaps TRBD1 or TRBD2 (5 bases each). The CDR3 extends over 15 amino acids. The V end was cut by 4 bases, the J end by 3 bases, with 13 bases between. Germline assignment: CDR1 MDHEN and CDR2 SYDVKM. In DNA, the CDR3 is TGTGCCAGCAGTTGGCCCGGGGCCAACTACAATGAGCAGTTCTTC. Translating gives CASSWPGANYNEQFF.